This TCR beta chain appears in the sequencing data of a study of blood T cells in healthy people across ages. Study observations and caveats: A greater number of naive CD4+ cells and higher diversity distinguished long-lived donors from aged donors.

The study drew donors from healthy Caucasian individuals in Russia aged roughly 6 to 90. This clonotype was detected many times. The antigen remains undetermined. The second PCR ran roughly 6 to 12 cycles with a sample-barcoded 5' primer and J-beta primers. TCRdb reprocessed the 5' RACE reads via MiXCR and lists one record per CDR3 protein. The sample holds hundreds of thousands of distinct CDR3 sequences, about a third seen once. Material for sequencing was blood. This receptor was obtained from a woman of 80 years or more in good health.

The CDR3 loop reads CSARDLGGLGSQPQHF. The DNA of the CDR3 is TGCAGTGCTAGAGACCTAGGAGGGCTGGGGTCCCAGCCCCAGCATTTT. The chain combines TRBV20-1 with TRBJ1-5; D call uncertain. The ends were cut back, 0 bases at V and 7 bases at J, with 19 bases in the middle. Germline CDR1 reads DFQATT; CDR2 reads SNEGSKA (reference sequence). This CDR3 is 16 amino acids long.